This entry describes one T cell receptor (beta chain). The data stem from a study of naive and memory T cell subsets. Cells stained for CD3, CD4, CD8, CD45RA and CD27 were sorted into four subsets. EMRA cells were CD45RA+CD27-, and effector memory cells CD45RA-CD27-. An equimolar mix of two oligonucleotides served as the beta constant-region primer for TRBC1 and TRBC2. In TCRdb, the UMI-ligation and nested PCR reads were re-called with MiXCR into one record per CDR3 protein. The data contain under 35,000 distinct CDR3 sequences, around a tenth of them seen just once; the ten biggest clones take up roughly 15%. The ends lost 5 bases at V and 0 bases at J; junction bases unmatched: 2. The CDR3 runs to 15 residues. Germline assignment: CDR1 SGHVS and CDR2 FNYEAQ.

The rearrangement joins TRBV7-6 to TRBJ2-1; 9 nucleotides line up with TRBD2. This receptor was identified in a human donor in good health. Input material: effector memory CD4+ T cells from blood. The subset here: effector memory, CD45RA- CD27-. The DNA of the CDR3 is TGTGCCAGCAGCCGTAGCGGGAGCTCCTACAATGAGCAGTTCTTC. It encodes CASSRSGSSYNEQFF.